The 24 T cell receptor beta chains in this list originate from one sample, sequenced in a study of OX40 agonist ivuxolimab in advanced cancers. The protocol used for the library was the immunoSEQ multiplex PCR assay. TCRdb carries this immuneACCESS record with in-frame sequences only. Its versions omit some clonotypes, under half of them owing to an unresolved V gene in the studies checked, with the rest unexplained. Present in this sample are 60,000 to 65,000 clones, 84% of which were seen just once. The ten largest make up 9.8% of the sample. The material was CD4+ or CD8+ T cells sorted from blood, obtained in a trial of the OX40 agonist ivuxolimab. The receptor set was obtained from an adult with an advanced solid tumor such as melanoma, head and neck, liver or kidney cancer.

This clone appeared a single time. The rearrangement uses TRBV28 and TRBJ2-3; the D call may be TRBD1 or TRBD2 (6 bases each). V dropped 4 bases and J dropped 6 bases, with 20 bases sitting between them. CDR3 length: 16 residues. CDR1 is MDHEN, CDR2 SYDVKM, per germline. The CDR3 DNA sequence: TGTGCCAGCAGTTCGTTAGGACGGGGGCAAGCGGATACGCAGTATTTT. This encodes CASSSLGRGQADTQYF. The full variable domain, with the rest looked up from reference TRBV28 and TRBJ2-3, is DVKVTQSSRYLVKRTGEKVFLECVQDMDHENMFWYRQDPGLGLRLIYFSYDVKMKEKGDIPEGYSVSREKKERFSLILESASTNQTSMYLCASSSLGRGQADTQYFGPGTRLTVL.

The rearrangement uses TRBV5-1 and TRBJ2-7; D tentatively fits TRBD1 or TRBD2 (7 bases each). Trimming left V 4 bases short and J 3 bases short, with 17 bases between. This CDR3 has 15 amino acids. Germline loops: CDR1 SGHRS, CDR2 YFSETQ. The CDR3 sequence: CASSLRGGGHYEQYF. The DNA for the CDR3 is TGCGCCAGCAGCCTGAGGGGAGGGGGCCACTACGAGCAGTACTTC.

This chain joins TRBV20-1 and TRBJ2-4, with 10 bases identical to TRBD2. V was clipped by 6 bases and J by 14 bases; unmatched bases: 7. The length of the CDR3 is 11 residues. CDR1 and CDR2 from the germline V gene are DFQATT and SNEGSKA (reference sequence). The CDR3 region is CSAGLAAGEYF. CDR3 nucleotide sequence: TGCAGTGCAGGACTAGCGGCCGGAGAGTACTTC.

The V call is TRBV28, the J call TRBJ2-5; maybe TRBD1 (7 bases). V gave up 6 bases and J gave up 5 bases, with 16 bases separating them. The CDR3 is 14 residues long. From germline, CDR1 is MDHEN and CDR2 SYDVKM. The CDR3 coding sequence is TGTGCCAGCAGGATCCAGGGGGGTAGCGAGACCCAGTACTTC. The encoded protein is CASRIQGGSETQYF.

The chain employs TRBV5-1 and TRBJ1-2; TRBD1 aligns across 8 bases. The germline gives CDR1 SGHRS, CDR2 YFSETQ. The length of the CDR3 is 15 residues. V lost 1 base and J lost 6; bases outside the gene matches: 8. Here the CDR3 DNA reads TGCGCCAGCAGCTTGTCAGGGGGCTCTGAAGATGGCTACACCTTC. It yields the protein CASSLSGGSEDGYTF. Drawing the rest from reference TRBV5-1 and TRBJ1-2, the complete variable domain is KAGVTQTPRYLIKTRGQQVTLSCSPISGHRSVSWYQQTPGQGLQFLFEYFSETQRNKGNFPGRFSGRQFSNSRSEMNVSTLELGDSALYLCASSLSGGSEDGYTFGSGTRLTVV.

This chain uses TRBV6-6 with TRBJ2-1, with D possibly TRBD2 on 5 matching bases. This CDR3 is built from 13 residues. Trimming pared 8 bases from V and 8 bases from J, leaving 16 bases between. CDR1 and CDR2 (germline): MNHNY, SVGAGI (reference sequence). The CDR3 protein is CASGRARQDEQFF. DNA of the CDR3: TGTGCCAGCGGGCGGGCACGCCAGGATGAGCAGTTCTTC.

Here the CDR3 reads CASRKRGQSYEQYF. In DNA, the CDR3 is TGTGCCAGCAGGAAGCGCGGGCAGTCCTACGAGCAGTACTTC. This chain connects TRBV6-6 to TRBJ2-7; the D gene is possibly TRBD2 (5 bases). Germline V gene data show CDR1 as MNHNY and CDR2 as SVGAGI (reference sequence). V dropped 6 bases and J dropped 1 base, with 13 bases sitting between them. This CDR3 spans 14 amino acids.

The J gene is TRBJ2-7, the V gene TRBV27, with a weak D call TRBD2 (7 bases). Germline values: CDR1 MNHEY, CDR2 SMNVEV (reference sequence). Trimming removed 6 bases from V and 4 bases from J, with 10 bases in between. CDR3 length equals 12 residues. The DNA of the CDR3 is TGTGCCAGCAGGCGGGGGCCGTACGAGCAGTACTTC. It is translated as CASRRGPYEQYF.

The rearrangement uses TRBV19 and TRBJ2-5, with TRBD1 matching 11 bases. Germline V lookup: CDR1 LNHDA, CDR2 SQIVND (reference sequence). Germline trimming cut 6 bases from V and 5 bases from J; bases unmatched to any gene: 5. The CDR3 has 14 amino acids. CDR3 bases: TGTGCCAGTAGGAGGACAGGGGGCCAGGAGACCCAGTACTTC. As protein: CASRRTGGQETQYF.

This clone was seen a handful of times. The chain has TRBV7-2 and TRBJ1-3, with D unresolved. This CDR3 comprises 13 residues. Trimming left V 4 bases short and J 6 bases short, with 10 bases between. Looked up from germline, CDR1 is SGHTA and CDR2 is FQGNSA. The CDR3 sequence is CASSSFGANTIYF. CDR3 DNA: TGTGCCAGCAGCTCATTTGGAGCAAACACCATATATTTT.

The chain combines TRBV12-5 with TRBJ2-7; D is undetermined. Germline loops: CDR1 LGHNT, CDR2 FRNRAP. This CDR3 region has 11 residues. Trimming pared 6 bases from V and 4 bases from J, leaving 7 bases between. The CDR3 coding sequence is TGTGCTAGTGGCCCGAGTTACGAGCAGTACTTC. This sequence encodes CASGPSYEQYF.

CDR3 nucleotide sequence: TGTGCCAGCAGCTTAGTAAGGCAGCTAACCTACGAGCAGTACTTC. This gives the protein CASSLVRQLTYEQYF. This chain connects TRBV7-2 to TRBJ2-7; D not certain. V was clipped by 1 base and J by 2 bases, with 12 bases between them. Germline loops: CDR1 SGHTA, CDR2 FQGNSA. CDR3 length: 15 residues.

The rearrangement joins TRBV19 to TRBJ1-5; D uncertain. Trimming took off 5 bases at V and 7 bases at J, with 12 bases between the two ends. CDR3 length: 13 residues. Per the germline V gene, CDR1 is LNHDA and CDR2 is SQIVND (reference sequence). CDR3 in amino acids: CASSPDVVQPQHF. The DNA for the CDR3 is TGTGCCAGTAGTCCCGACGTTGTACAGCCCCAGCATTTT.

J is TRBJ2-1 and V is TRBV6-5; the match to TRBD2 covers 9 bases. V lost 6 bases and J lost 7; bases outside the gene matches: 4. The V gene's germline CDR1 is MNHEY and CDR2 SVGAGI. The CDR3 length is 13 residues. The CDR3 reads CASSLAGWNEQFF. The DNA of the CDR3 is TGTGCCAGCAGCCTAGCGGGATGGAATGAGCAGTTCTTC.

V is TRBV5-1 and J is TRBJ1-2; weak D call: TRBD1 (5 bases). The CDR3 has 15 amino acids. V was cut by 4 bases and J by 3 bases, with 16 bases left in between. Germline V gene lookup returns CDR1 SGHRS and CDR2 YFSETQ. CDR3 nucleotide sequence: TGCGCCAGCAGCGACCAGGGCGGAAAGGACTATGGCTACACCTTC. Translating gives CASSDQGGKDYGYTF.

The chain couples TRBV7-6 to TRBJ1-1; 10 bases agree with TRBD1. Germline V gene sequence: CDR1 SGHVS, CDR2 FNYEAQ. The CDR3 covers 14 residues. V dropped 1 base and J dropped 5; count of bases not matched to a gene: 1. Here the CDR3 reads CASSLEDRGTEAFF. DNA of the CDR3: TGTGCCAGCAGCTTAGAGGACAGGGGGACTGAAGCTTTCTTT.

This clone was counted between two and nine times. The gene calls are TRBV4-1 and TRBJ1-2; perhaps TRBD1 as D (6 bases). Trimming left V 1 base short and J 6 bases short, with 15 bases between. CDR1 is MGHRA and CDR2 is YSYEKL in the germline V gene. The CDR3 contains 15 residues. This chain's CDR3 is CASSQGGGQVHGYTF. DNA of the CDR3: TGCGCCAGCAGCCAAGGGGGGGGGCAAGTCCATGGCTACACCTTC.

The chain is built from TRBV6-1 and TRBJ2-7; 7 bases are shared with TRBD1. J lost 9 bases, V lost 2 bases, and 16 bases had no gene match. This CDR3 spans 16 amino acids. Germline V CDR1 and CDR2: MNHNS, SASEGT. In DNA form, the CDR3 reads TGTGCCAGCAGTGAATATTTGGGCGACAGGGAAGAAGTGCAGTACTTC. Amino acid sequence: CASSEYLGDREEVQYF.

V gene TRBV2 combines with J gene TRBJ2-3; either TRBD1 or TRBD2 may supply D (5 bases each). There are 17 residues in the CDR3. Germline CDR1 and CDR2: SNHLY and FYNNEI. Trimming took 3 bases from V and 2 from J, leaving 18 bases between them. Written as DNA, the CDR3 is TGTGCCAGCAGTGAGACCTGGGACCGACAAAACACAGATACGCAGTATTTT. Encoded protein: CASSETWDRQNTDTQYF.

The J gene is TRBJ2-5, the V gene TRBV25-1; unclear D gene. This CDR3 region has 14 residues. Germline V lookup: CDR1 MGHDK, CDR2 SYGVNS. The V gene lost 3 bases and the J gene lost 0 bases, with 8 bases spanning the gap. CDR3 in amino acids: CASSEALNQETQYF. CDR3 nucleotide sequence: TGTGCCAGCAGTGAGGCGTTAAACCAAGAGACCCAGTACTTC.

In its sample, this clone was seen a few times. The V and J genes are TRBV2 and TRBJ2-5, with a tentative D call TRBD2 (6 bases). From germline, CDR1 is SNHLY and CDR2 FYNNEI. V dropped 10 bases and J dropped 7 bases, with 19 bases sitting between them. The CDR3 sequence is 13 residues long. CDR3 DNA sequence: TGTGCCACCGCCGAGGGCCAGGGAGGGACCCAGTACTTC. Translated: CATAEGQGGTQYF.

This rearrangement joins TRBV11-2 to TRBJ2-5; possibly TRBD2 for D (6 bases). From germline, CDR1 is SGHAT and CDR2 FQNNGV. Trimming took off 3 bases at V and 6 bases at J, with 20 bases between the two ends. CDR3 length: 16 residues. The CDR3, as DNA: TGTGCCAGCAGCTTTAGCCCCCTGGAGGGGATCAAGACCCAGTACTTC. Translation: CASSFSPLEGIKTQYF.

This sequence joins TRBV7-9 and TRBJ1-1, with D unclear. This CDR3 region has 10 residues. From germline, CDR1 is SEHNR and CDR2 FQNEAQ (reference sequence). The ends were cut back, 5 bases at V and 5 bases at J, with 3 bases in the middle. Written as DNA, the CDR3 is TGTGCCAGCAGCGCAACTGAAGCTTTCTTT. It yields the protein CASSATEAFF.

The chain couples TRBV7-3 to TRBJ1-6; 8 positions match TRBD1. The CDR3 loop spans 18 amino acids. V shed 5 bases and J 0 bases; nucleotides not matched to a gene: 9. From germline, CDR1 is SGHTA and CDR2 FQGTGA. DNA of the CDR3: TGTGCCAGCAGCCCTCGACGGGACAGGAGCTCCTATAATTCACCCCTCCACTTT. This translates into CASSPRRDRSSYNSPLHF.